This T cell receptor (beta chain) was found in a study of OX40 agonist ivuxolimab in advanced cancers. Study-wide background: Ivuxolimab, an antibody acting as an agonist of OX40 (CD134), was used to treat patients. Study results and caveats: Averaging showed that CD8+ T cells had more expanded clones than CD4+ did. In the 0.1-3.0 mg/kg groups, partial responders showed among the lowest expansion.

Patients with autoimmune history or systemic immunosuppression were excluded. Per germline, CDR1 SGHRS and CDR2 YFSETQ. The CDR3 contains 18 residues. V gave up 4 bases and J gave up 1 base, with 23 bases separating them. TCRdb's copy holds only in-frame clones and misses some; the assay was immunoSEQ multiplex PCR. The sample yields 60,000 to 70,000 clones, about four fifths seen once. Details on this clone: Its antigen is not known.

V and J are TRBV5-1 and TRBJ1-1; tentatively, D is TRBD1 (5 bases). This receptor was obtained from an adult with an advanced solid tumor such as melanoma, head and neck, liver or kidney cancer. The input for sequencing was CD4+ or CD8+ T cells sorted from blood, taken in a trial of the OX40 agonist ivuxolimab. The CDR3 coding sequence is TGCGCCAGCAGCCCTATCCGAGACAGCTCTGTCTCGAACACTGAAGCTTTCTTT. Protein product: CASSPIRDSSVSNTEAFF.